This record looks at one TCR beta chain sequence and its context. This clonotype has at least ten counts. It has no known antigen specificity. Per-base quality was not reported, and no clone a single base away is much larger than it. The library was made by PCR. The sequencing machine was an Illumina HiSeq 2500. Molecular barcoding was employed in the preparation of TCR libraries, with unique molecular identifiers being used to normalize TCRbeta repertoire quantification. In TCRdb, the public reads were trimmed at Q25 with fastp and aligned with MiXCR, with productive beta chains retained. Rows are combined by CDR3 protein, so each entry shows the most common genes and DNA. Across this sample there are some 200,000 distinct CDR3 sequences, with around 9.7% seen only once. The leading ten clones occupy approximately 5% of the sample. CDR1 and CDR2 were assigned from the germline V gene as MNHEY and SVGAGI. Reading from cysteine to phenylalanine, the CDR3 counts 13 amino acids. Only CDR3 DNA is held: 39 bases, read in frame from base 1. Trimming at the junction amounts to 0 bases on V and 5 bases on J, and the germline ends lie 7 bases apart.

The sample is drawn from a study of T-cell reconstitution after alpha-beta-depleted transplantation in children (dated by TCRdb to 2016 to 2017). For context, the study as a whole: T-cell immune reconstitution after TCRalphabeta/CD19-depleted allogeneic hematopoietic cell transplantation in children was quantitatively tracked in the study by means of TCR repertoire profiling.

Source: PBMCs from the stem cell graft donor, taken from the stem cell graft. The chain couples TRBV6-5 to TRBJ1-1; D gene: possibly TRBD1, on 6 matching bases. This TCR was sampled from a human donor who donated a stem cell graft to a child with SCID. This receptor carries the CDR3 CASSYSRGTEAFF. The DNA is TGTGCCAGCAGTTACTCGAGGGGGACTGAAGCTTTCTTT.